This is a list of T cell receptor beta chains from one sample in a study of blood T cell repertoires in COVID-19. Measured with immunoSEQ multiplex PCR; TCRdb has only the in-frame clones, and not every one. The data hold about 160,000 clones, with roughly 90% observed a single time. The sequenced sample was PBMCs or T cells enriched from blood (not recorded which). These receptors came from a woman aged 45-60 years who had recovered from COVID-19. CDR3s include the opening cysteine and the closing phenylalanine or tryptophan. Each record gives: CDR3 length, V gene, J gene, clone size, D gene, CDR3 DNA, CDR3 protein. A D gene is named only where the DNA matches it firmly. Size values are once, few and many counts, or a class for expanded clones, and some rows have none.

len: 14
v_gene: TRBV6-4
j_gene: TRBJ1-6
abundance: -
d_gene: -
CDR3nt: TGTGCCAGCAGTGACGGGCAGCCCAATTCACCCCTCCACTTT
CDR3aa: CASSDGQPNSPLHF

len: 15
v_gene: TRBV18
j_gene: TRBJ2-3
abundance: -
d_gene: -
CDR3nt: TGTGCCAGCTCACTGACTCGGACAGTCACAGATACGCAGTATTTT
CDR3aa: CASSLTRTVTDTQYF

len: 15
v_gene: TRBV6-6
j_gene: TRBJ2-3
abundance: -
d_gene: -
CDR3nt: TGTGCCAGCAGTTACCCGGACAGCATCCGGAATACGCAGTATTTT
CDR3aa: CASSYPDSIRNTQYF

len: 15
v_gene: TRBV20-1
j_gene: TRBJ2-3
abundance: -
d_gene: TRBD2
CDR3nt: TGCAGTGCTAGTAGCGGGGGGGCTAGCACAGATACGCAGTATTTT
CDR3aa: CSASSGGASTDTQYF

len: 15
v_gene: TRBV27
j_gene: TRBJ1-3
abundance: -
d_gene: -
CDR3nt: TGTGCCAGCAGTTTACAAGGGACTTACGGAAACACCATATATTTT
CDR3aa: CASSLQGTYGNTIYF

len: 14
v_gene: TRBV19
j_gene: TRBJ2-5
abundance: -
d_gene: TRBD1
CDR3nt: TGTGCCAGTAGTAGGACAGGGGGCGTAGAGACCCAGTACTTC
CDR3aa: CASSRTGGVETQYF

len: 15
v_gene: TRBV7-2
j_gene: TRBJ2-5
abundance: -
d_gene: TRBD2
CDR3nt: TGTGCCAGCAGCTCCACTAGCGGGGGTGGAAAGACCCAGTACTTC
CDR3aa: CASSSTSGGGKTQYF

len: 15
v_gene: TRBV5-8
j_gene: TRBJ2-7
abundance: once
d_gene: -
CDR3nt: TGTGCCAGCAGCCCGCTATCGGACAGCAGGTACGAGCAGTACTTC
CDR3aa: CASSPLSDSRYEQYF

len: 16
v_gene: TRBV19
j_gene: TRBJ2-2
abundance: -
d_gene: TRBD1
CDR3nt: TGTGCCAGTAGTATAACCGTGCAGGGGGCCATCGGGGAGCTGTTTTTT
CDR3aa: CASSITVQGAIGELFF

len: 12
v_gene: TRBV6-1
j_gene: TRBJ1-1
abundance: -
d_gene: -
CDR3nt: TGTGCCAGCAGTGGACAACTCACTGAAGCTTTCTTT
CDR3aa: CASSGQLTEAFF

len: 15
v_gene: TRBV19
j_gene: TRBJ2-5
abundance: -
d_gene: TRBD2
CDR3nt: TGTGCCAGTAGTATCTCGCGGGGGGGCCCGGAGACCCAGTACTTC
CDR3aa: CASSISRGGPETQYF

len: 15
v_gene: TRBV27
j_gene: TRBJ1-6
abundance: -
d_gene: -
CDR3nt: TGTGCCAGCGGCCCCACGACACCACATAATTCACCCCTCCACTTT
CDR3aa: CASGPTTPHNSPLHF

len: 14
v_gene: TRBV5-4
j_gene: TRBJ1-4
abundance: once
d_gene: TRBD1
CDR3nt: TGTGCCAGCAGCGTCGACAGGGTTTTTGGAAAACTGTTTTTT
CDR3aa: CASSVDRVFGKLFF

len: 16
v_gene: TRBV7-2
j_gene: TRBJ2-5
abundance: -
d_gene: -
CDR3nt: TGTGCCAGCAGCTTCGGGAGCGGGCCCTACCAAGAGACCCAGTACTTC
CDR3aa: CASSFGSGPYQETQYF

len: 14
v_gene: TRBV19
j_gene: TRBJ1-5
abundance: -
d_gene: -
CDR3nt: TGTGCCAGTACCACGACAGGAAACAATCAGCCCCAGCATTTT
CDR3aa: CASTTTGNNQPQHF

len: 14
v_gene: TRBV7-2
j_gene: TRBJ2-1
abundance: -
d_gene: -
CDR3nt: TGTGCCAGCAGCCGTAGCGGCTCCTACAATGAGCAGTTCTTC
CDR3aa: CASSRSGSYNEQFF

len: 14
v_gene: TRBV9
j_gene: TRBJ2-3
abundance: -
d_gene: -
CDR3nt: TGTGCCAGCAGCGTAGACGGGAGCACAGATACGCAGTATTTT
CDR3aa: CASSVDGSTDTQYF

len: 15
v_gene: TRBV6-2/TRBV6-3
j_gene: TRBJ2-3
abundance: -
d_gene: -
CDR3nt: TGTGCCAGCAGTTACCGGCGGGGGCCAACAGATACGCAGTATTTT
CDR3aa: CASSYRRGPTDTQYF

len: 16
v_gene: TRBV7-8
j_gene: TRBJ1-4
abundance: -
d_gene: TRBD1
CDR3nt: TGTGCCAGCAGCTTACCCAGGGACAGCCTTAATGAAAAACTGTTTTTT
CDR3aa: CASSLPRDSLNEKLFF